This T cell receptor beta chain emerged from a study of vaccination effects on CD4 cells after COVID-19. The CDR3 extends over 13 amino acids. CDR1 and CDR2 from the germline V gene are SGHRS and YFSETQ. Deletions cut 0 bases from V and 2 bases from J, with 5 bases between. The data were produced by immunoSEQ multiplex PCR, yet TCRdb's version contains in-frame clones alone and is incomplete. The repertoire has roughly 27,000 clones, approximately 72% of them found once; the top ten carry roughly a tenth. Expansion of antigen-specific CD4+ T cells with viral peptide pools was carried out by the ViraFEST assay before sequencing. Isolation of CD4+ T cells took place after less than twelve days of culture. Testing of the vaccine recipients showed negative nucleocapsid antibodies and no prior SARS-CoV-2 infection. About 2.2 million PBMC per well were cultured with approximately 9 IU/ml IL-2 and roughly 9.9 ug/ml peptides. Cultures got half-medium changes with IL-2 on days 3 and 7.

Remarks on this clone: What it binds is not known.

The rearrangement uses TRBV5-1 and TRBJ2-5; possible D gene TRBD2, 5 bases. Here the sequenced sample was CD4+ T cells from PBMCs cultured with SARS-CoV-2 spike peptides, taken before COVID-19 vaccination. The receptor was isolated from a human donor who received a COVID-19 vaccine. The CDR3 loop is CASSLGGQETQYF. The CDR3 DNA reads as TGCGCCAGCAGCTTGGGCGGGCAAGAGACCCAGTACTTC.